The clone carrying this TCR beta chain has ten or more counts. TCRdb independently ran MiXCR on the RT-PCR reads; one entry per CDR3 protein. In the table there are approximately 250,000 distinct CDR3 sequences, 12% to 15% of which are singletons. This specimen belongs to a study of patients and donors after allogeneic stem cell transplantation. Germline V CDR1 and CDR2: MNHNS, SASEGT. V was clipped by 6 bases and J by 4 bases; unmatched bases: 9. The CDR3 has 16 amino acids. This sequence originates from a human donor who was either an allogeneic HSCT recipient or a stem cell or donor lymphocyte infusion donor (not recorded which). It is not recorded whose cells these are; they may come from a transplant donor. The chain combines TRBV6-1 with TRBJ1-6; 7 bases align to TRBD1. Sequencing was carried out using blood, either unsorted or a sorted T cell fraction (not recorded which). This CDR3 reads CASRSSTGQYNSPLHF. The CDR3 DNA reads TGTGCCAGCAGATCTTCGACGGGACAGTATAATTCACCCCTCCACTTT.